These 22 T cell receptor beta chains came from one sample sequenced in a study of cytotoxic CD8 clonotypes in ibrutinib-treated CLL. Generated by immunoSEQ multiplex PCR, the TCRdb table keeps only in-frame clones and is missing some. The sample yields hundreds of thousands of clones, about 75% seen once. The sample was PBMCs, taken after 12 months of ibrutinib treatment. These receptors came from a human donor with chronic lymphocytic leukemia.

The chain uses TRBV5-6 and TRBJ2-7, with 10 bases lining up with TRBD1. J lost 4 bases, V lost 4 bases, and 8 bases had no gene match. In germline, CDR1 is SGHDT, CDR2 YYEEEE. The CDR3 runs 15 residues. The CDR3 sequence: CASSETGTGVYEQYF. DNA of the CDR3: TGTGCCAGCAGCGAAACCGGGACAGGGGTTTACGAGCAGTACTTC.

This clone turned up a few times. The CDR3: CSARDRYEQFF. CDR3 bases: TGCAGTGCTAGAGATCGGTATGAGCAGTTCTTC. The chain links TRBV20-1 to TRBJ2-1; no definite D call. V was pared by 0 bases and J by 8 bases, with 5 bases between. The CDR3 runs to 11 residues. Germline V CDR1 and CDR2: DFQATT, SNEGSKA (reference sequence).

The chain uses TRBV5-1 and TRBJ2-7; D uncertain. Germline loops: CDR1 SGHRS, CDR2 YFSETQ. Trimming stripped 0 bases from V and 0 bases from J, with 13 bases between. CDR3 length: 16 residues. The CDR3 sequence: CASSLGVGSSSYEQYF. CDR3 coding DNA: TGCGCCAGCAGCTTGGGTGTGGGGTCGAGCTCCTACGAGCAGTACTTC.

J is TRBJ1-1 and V is TRBV7-2, with TRBD1 matching over 8 bases. Germline-derived CDR1 and CDR2 are SGHTA and FQGNSA. The CDR3 runs to 13 residues. The trim removed 9 bases at V and 2 bases at J, leaving 5 bases unmatched. The CDR3 reads CARNDRGNTEAFF. The CDR3 DNA is TGTGCCAGAAACGACAGGGGAAACACTGAAGCTTTCTTT.

The J gene is TRBJ1-1, the V gene TRBV5-8; D uncertain. The germline V gene encodes CDR1 SGHTS and CDR2 YDEGEE. V dropped 1 base and J dropped 0 bases, with 7 bases sitting between them. The CDR3 is 14 residues long. The CDR3 region is CASSLRQMNTEAFF. As DNA, the CDR3 is TGTGCCAGCAGCTTGCGCCAGATGAACACTGAAGCTTTCTTT. The full variable domain, in which reference TRBV5-8 and TRBJ1-1 provide the parts outside the CDR3, is EAGVTQSPTHLIKTRGQQATLRCSPISGHTSVYWYQQALGLGLQFLLWYDEGEERNRGNFPPRFSGRQFPNYSSELNVNALELEDSALYLCASSLRQMNTEAFFGQGTRLTVV.

The chain recombines TRBV5-1 with TRBJ2-5, with TRBD2 matching 10 bases. The germline V gene has CDR1 SGHRS and CDR2 YFSETQ. The trim removed 9 bases at V and 3 bases at J, leaving 8 bases unmatched. This CDR3 is built from 14 residues. CDR3 coding DNA: TGCGCCACCAAACCCGGGACTAGCGAAGAGACCCAGTACTTC. Protein product: CATKPGTSEETQYF.

The count of this clone is one. The chain has TRBV30 and TRBJ1-3; D is uncertain. CDR1 and CDR2 from the germline V gene are GTSNPN and SVGIG (reference sequence). The CDR3 runs to 15 residues. The CDR3 DNA sequence: TGTGCTCAAGCTAGTCGTGGGGTTTGTGGAAACACCATATATTTT. Its translation: CAQASRGVCGNTIYF.

This chain uses TRBV9 with TRBJ1-3, with D possibly being TRBD1 (5 bases). Germline CDR1 is SGDLS and CDR2 is YYNGEE. The CDR3 is 16 residues long. Trimming removed 0 bases at V and 0 bases at J, with 10 bases between. In nucleotides, the CDR3 is TGTGCCAGCAGCGTAGAACAGGCAAACTCTGGAAACACCATATATTTT. It codes for CASSVEQANSGNTIYF. The full variable domain, its missing parts supplied by reference TRBV9 and TRBJ1-3, is DSGVTQTPKHLITATGQRVTLRCSPRSGDLSVYWYQQSLDQGLQFLIQYYNGEERAKGNILERFSAQQFPDLHSELNLSSLELGDSALYFCASSVEQANSGNTIYFGEGSWLTVV.

V and J are TRBV11-3 and TRBJ2-1, with D possibly being TRBD2 (6 bases). V was clipped by 4 bases and J by 4 bases, with 11 bases between them. Looked up from germline, CDR1 is SGHNT and CDR2 is YENEEA. The CDR3 is made up of 14 amino acids. CDR3 bases: TGTGCCAGCAGCTGGGGAGGAGAATACAATGAGCAGTTCTTC. It is translated as CASSWGGEYNEQFF.

In this sample, this clone turned up a few times. This rearrangement joins TRBV5-1 to TRBJ1-4, with D unclear. Deletions cut 2 bases from V and 7 bases from J, with 15 bases between. The CDR3 totals 15 residues. Germline CDR1 is SGHRS and CDR2 is YFSETQ. Here the CDR3 reads CASSLGSSAPEKLFF. Here the CDR3 DNA reads TGCGCCAGCAGCTTAGGGTCTTCGGCCCCTGAAAAACTGTTTTTT.

V is TRBV7-3 and J is TRBJ2-1, with 10 bases matching TRBD2. This CDR3 is built from 15 residues. Germline V lookup: CDR1 SGHTA, CDR2 FQGTGA. With V trimmed by 4 bases and J by 3 bases, 3 bases remained unmatched. The CDR3 spells CASSSRTSGYNEQFF. CDR3 DNA sequence: TGTGCCAGCAGCTCCCGGACTAGCGGCTACAATGAGCAGTTCTTC.

This rearrangement joins TRBV25-1 to TRBJ2-3; 7 bases match TRBD1. Germline V gene data show CDR1 as MGHDK and CDR2 as SYGVNS. The length of the CDR3 is 15 residues. Unmatched junction bases numbered 5, after V lost 4 bases and J lost 1 base. The CDR3 here is CASSGDRVRTDTQYF. CDR3 coding DNA: TGTGCCAGCAGTGGAGACAGGGTTCGCACAGATACGCAGTATTTT.

The chain employs TRBV4-3 and TRBJ2-3; no firm D call. CDR1 and CDR2 from the germline V gene are LGHNA and YSLEER. The V gene lost 5 bases and the J gene lost 3 bases, with 12 bases spanning the gap. The CDR3 length is 14 residues. Here the CDR3 DNA reads TGCGCCAGCAGCAGGTTTGGGATTACAGATACGCAGTATTTT. As protein: CASSRFGITDTQYF.

V gene TRBV7-2 combines with J gene TRBJ2-5, with D possibly TRBD1 on 6 matching bases. Looked up from germline, CDR1 is SGHTA and CDR2 is FQGNSA. CDR3 length: 17 amino acids. Trimming took 5 bases from V and 5 from J, leaving 24 bases between them. The CDR3 DNA reads as TGTGCCAGCAGCCCAAGTCTCCAGGGGATTATGGCGGAGACCCAGTACTTC. Translating it yields CASSPSLQGIMAETQYF.

The rearrangement joins TRBV7-2 to TRBJ2-3; 7 bases fit TRBD2. Trimming at V came to 6 bases and at J to 8 bases, leaving 11 bases not matched to a gene. CDR1 and CDR2 from the germline V gene are SGHTA and FQGNSA. CDR3 length: 14 residues. CDR3 region: CASRTLARAGTQYF. CDR3 DNA sequence: TGTGCCAGCAGGACACTAGCGCGGGCGGGTACGCAGTATTTT.

This clone has only one observation. The V gene is TRBV19, the J gene TRBJ2-2; 9 nucleotides line up with TRBD1. The CDR3 loop spans 14 amino acids. Trimming removed 2 bases from V and 6 bases from J; junction bases left unmatched: 1. Germline V gene data show CDR1 as LNHDA and CDR2 as SQIVND (reference sequence). CDR3 in DNA: TGTGCCAGTAGTATACGACAGGGGGCCGGGGAGCTGTTTTTT. Its protein product is CASSIRQGAGELFF.

The chain joins TRBV2 to TRBJ1-2, with 10 bases that match TRBD1. CDR1 and CDR2 from the germline V gene are SNHLY and FYNNEI. CDR3 length equals 14 residues. The V and J ends lost 6 bases and 8 bases, in that order; junction bases with no gene match: 9. The CDR3 sequence is CASRGQGMSIGYTF. The CDR3 DNA sequence: TGTGCCAGCAGGGGACAGGGGATGTCGATCGGCTACACCTTC.

The chain uses TRBV4-2 and TRBJ2-7; unclear D gene. The germline V gene encodes CDR1 LGHNA and CDR2 YNFKEQ. The V end lost 1 base, the J end lost 2 bases, and 6 bases lay between the germline ends. The CDR3 totals 13 residues. CDR3 residues: CASSQARTYEQYF. The CDR3 DNA follows: TGTGCCAGCAGCCAAGCCCGAACCTACGAGCAGTACTTC.

This clone was detected a few times. CDR3 DNA sequence: TGCGCCAGCAGCTCCAACCCGACAGGGAGTGAGACCCAGTACTTC. Residues: CASSSNPTGSETQYF. V usage is TRBV5-1 and J usage is TRBJ2-5; 7 bases agree with TRBD1. Germline V gives CDR1 SGHRS, CDR2 YFSETQ. With 3 bases clipped from V and 5 bases from J, the junction kept 10 bases outside the gene matches. The CDR3 has 15 residues.

The chain employs TRBV11-2 and TRBJ2-1, with D perhaps given as TRBD1 or TRBD2 (5 bases each). V was pared by 1 base and J by 0 bases, with 13 bases between. This CDR3 has 17 residues. Germline V gene lookup returns CDR1 SGHAT and CDR2 FQNNGV. CDR3 loop: CASSLGNPGSSYNEQFF. The CDR3 DNA reads TGTGCCAGCAGCTTAGGTAATCCAGGGAGCTCCTACAATGAGCAGTTCTTC.

This chain links TRBV30 with TRBJ2-3; no firm D call. The CDR3 loop spans 13 amino acids. Per germline, CDR1 GTSNPN and CDR2 SVGIG (reference sequence). The germline V and J ends were trimmed by 1 base and 0 bases, with 5 bases remaining between them. CDR3 in DNA: TGTGCCTGGAGTGCCTCCAGCACAGATACGCAGTATTTT. Translating gives CAWSASSTDTQYF.

The chain is built from TRBV29-1 and TRBJ2-7; D ambiguous. The CDR3 consists of 14 residues. The V gene's germline CDR1 is SQVTM and CDR2 ANQGSEA. The V end lost 0 bases, the J end lost 0 bases, and 9 bases lay between the germline ends. The CDR3, as DNA: TGCAGCGTTGAAGACGGGTGGAGCTCCTACGAGCAGTACTTC. Translated: CSVEDGWSSYEQYF.